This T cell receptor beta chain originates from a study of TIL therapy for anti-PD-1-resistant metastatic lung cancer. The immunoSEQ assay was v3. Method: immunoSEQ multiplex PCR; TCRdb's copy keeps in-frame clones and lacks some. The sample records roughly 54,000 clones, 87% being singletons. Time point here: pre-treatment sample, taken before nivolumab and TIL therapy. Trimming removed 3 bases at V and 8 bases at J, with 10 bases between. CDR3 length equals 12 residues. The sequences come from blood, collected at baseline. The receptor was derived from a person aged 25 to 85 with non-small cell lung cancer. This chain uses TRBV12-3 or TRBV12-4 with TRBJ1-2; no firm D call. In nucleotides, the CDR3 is TGTGCCAGCAGTTTTGGCAGAACAGGCTACACCTTC. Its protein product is CASSFGRTGYTF.